This TCR beta chain is from a study of blood T cell repertoires in COVID-19. Overall study context: Italy, Spain and the United States were the sources of the convalescent and acute COVID-19 samples. PBMCs, B-cell-depleted T cells, or T cells provided the cDNA or gDNA that made up the material.

Original handling: How many nucleated cells were present was estimated from reference gene primer amplification. The data were produced by immunoSEQ multiplex PCR, yet TCRdb's version contains in-frame clones alone and is incomplete. Clone size and the V and J calls come from that table; the DNA yielded D and trimming. The sample lists around 260,000 clones, roughly 80% seen once, with 4% to 5% in the top ten. Germline V gene sequence: CDR1 SEHNR, CDR2 FQNEAQ (reference sequence). V shed 7 bases, J shed 0 bases, and the junction held 6 bases outside the gene matches. The CDR3 covers 15 residues. The receptor's source is a man aged 60 to 75 with acute or convalescent COVID-19. This rearrangement joins TRBV7-9 to TRBJ1-1; 9 nucleotides match TRBD1. The sample taken for sequencing was peripheral blood. The CDR3 loop reads CASTATGGMNTEAFF. The CDR3 DNA follows: TGTGCCAGCACCGCGACAGGGGGAATGAACACTGAAGCTTTCTTT. Filled out from reference TRBV7-9 and TRBJ1-1, the complete variable domain reads DTGVSQNPRHKITKRGQNVTFRCDPISEHNRLYWYRQTLGQGPEFLTYFQNEAQLEKSRLLSDRFSAERPKGSFSTLEIQRTEQGDSAMYLCASTATGGMNTEAFFGQGTRLTVV.